These 3 T cell receptor beta chains were all obtained from the same sample, sequenced in a study of T cells after yellow fever vaccination. TCRdb reprocessed the 5' RACE reads with MiXCR, giving one entry per CDR3 protein. The table records 250,000 to 400,000 distinct CDR3 sequences, roughly 4% of them present only once. Sequencing was performed on PBMCs, taken 5 days after the yellow fever booster vaccination. The receptors stem from a man aged 18 to 29 who received the YFV17D yellow fever vaccine.

The chain links TRBV6-2 or TRBV6-3 to TRBJ2-7; possible D gene TRBD1, 6 bases. CDR3 length equals 11 residues. CDR1 MNHEY and CDR2 SVGEGT come from the germline V gene. V was clipped by 6 bases and J by 3 bases, with 6 bases between them. As DNA, the CDR3 is TGTGCCAGCAGGACAGGCTACGAGCAGTACTTC. This translates into CASRTGYEQYF.

The chain has TRBV6-2 or TRBV6-3 and TRBJ2-3, with TRBD2 as a possible D gene (6 bases). From germline, CDR1 is MNHEY and CDR2 SVGEGT. Trimming cost V 6 bases and J 3 bases, with 10 bases left between them. This CDR3 has 13 amino acids. In DNA, the CDR3 is TGTGCCAGCAGAGGGAGGTCTACAGATACGCAGTATTTT. It is translated as CASRGRSTDTQYF.

The chain carries TRBV4-3 and TRBJ1-1; D is undetermined. The germline CDR1 and CDR2 sequences are LGHNA and YSLEER. The CDR3 has 15 amino acids. The V end lost 1 base, the J end lost 2 bases, and 11 bases lay between the germline ends. The CDR3 loop is CASSQGVGVNTEAFF. The CDR3 region has the DNA TGCGCCAGCAGCCAAGGGGTGGGTGTAAACACTGAAGCTTTCTTT.